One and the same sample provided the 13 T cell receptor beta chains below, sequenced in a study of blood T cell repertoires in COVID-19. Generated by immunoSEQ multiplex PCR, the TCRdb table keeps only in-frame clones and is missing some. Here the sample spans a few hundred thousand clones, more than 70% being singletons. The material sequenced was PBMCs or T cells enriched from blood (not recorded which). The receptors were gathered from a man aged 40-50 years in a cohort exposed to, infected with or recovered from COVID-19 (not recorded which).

CDR3 in DNA: TGTGCCAGCAGCCAAGATATGAGGCGGAGCACAGATACGCAGTATTTT. It is translated as CASSQDMRRSTDTQYF. The chain links TRBV3-1 (or the pseudogene TRBV3-2) to TRBJ2-3; no reliable D call. Germline V gene sequence: CDR1 LGHDT, CDR2 YNNKEL (reference sequence). CDR3 size: 16 residues. Trimming left V 0 bases short and J 0 bases short, with 10 bases between.

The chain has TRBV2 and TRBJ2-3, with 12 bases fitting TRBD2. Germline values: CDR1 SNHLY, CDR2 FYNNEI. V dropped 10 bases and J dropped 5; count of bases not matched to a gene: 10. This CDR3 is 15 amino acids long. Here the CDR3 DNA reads TGTGCCACCCGTCTAGCGGGAGGGCCGAGAGATACGCAGTATTTT. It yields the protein CATRLAGGPRDTQYF.

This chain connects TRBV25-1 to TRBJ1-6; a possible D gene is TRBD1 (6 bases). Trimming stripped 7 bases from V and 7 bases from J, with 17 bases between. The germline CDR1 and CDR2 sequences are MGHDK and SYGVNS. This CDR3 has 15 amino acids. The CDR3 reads CASTDRRATNSPLHF. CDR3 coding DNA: TGTGCCAGCACCGACAGGCGAGCGACGAATTCACCCCTCCACTTT.

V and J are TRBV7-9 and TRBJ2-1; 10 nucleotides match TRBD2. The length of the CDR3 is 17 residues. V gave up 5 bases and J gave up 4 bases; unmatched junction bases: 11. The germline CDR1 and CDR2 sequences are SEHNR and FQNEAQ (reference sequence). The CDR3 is CASSRGSGRAQYNEQFF. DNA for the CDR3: TGTGCCAGCAGCCGGGGGAGCGGGAGGGCCCAATACAATGAGCAGTTCTTC. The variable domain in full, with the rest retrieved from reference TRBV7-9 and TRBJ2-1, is DTGVSQNPRHKITKRGQNVTFRCDPISEHNRLYWYRQTLGQGPEFLTYFQNEAQLEKSRLLSDRFSAERPKGSFSTLEIQRTEQGDSAMYLCASSRGSGRAQYNEQFFGPGTRLTVL.

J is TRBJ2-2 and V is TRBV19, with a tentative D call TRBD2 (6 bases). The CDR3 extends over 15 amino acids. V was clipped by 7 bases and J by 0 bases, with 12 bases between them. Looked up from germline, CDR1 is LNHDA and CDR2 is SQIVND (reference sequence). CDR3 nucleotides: TGTGCCAGTACCGCACTAGCAGCGAACACCGGGGAGCTGTTTTTT. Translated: CASTALAANTGELFF.

Written as DNA, the CDR3 is TGTGCCAGCAGCTTGGACAGTTACAATGAGCAGTTCTTC. This gives the protein CASSLDSYNEQFF. The chain combines TRBV11-3 with TRBJ2-1; perhaps TRBD1 as D (6 bases). The CDR3 has 13 amino acids. From germline, CDR1 is SGHNT and CDR2 YENEEA. V was clipped by 3 bases and J by 4 bases, with 7 bases between them. Full variable domain (outside the CDR3, taken from reference TRBV11-3 and TRBJ2-1): EAGVVQSPRYKIIEKKQPVAFWCNPISGHNTLYWYLQNLGQGPELLIRYENEEAVDDSQLPKDRFSAERLKGVDSTLKIQPAELGDSAVYLCASSLDSYNEQFFGPGTRLTVL.

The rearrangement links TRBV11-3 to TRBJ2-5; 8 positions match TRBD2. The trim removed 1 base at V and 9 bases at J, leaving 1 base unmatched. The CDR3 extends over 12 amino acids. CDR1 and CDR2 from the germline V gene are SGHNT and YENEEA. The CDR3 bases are TGTGCCAGCAGCTTAGCGGGAGGGCCCCAGTACTTC. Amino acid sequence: CASSLAGGPQYF.

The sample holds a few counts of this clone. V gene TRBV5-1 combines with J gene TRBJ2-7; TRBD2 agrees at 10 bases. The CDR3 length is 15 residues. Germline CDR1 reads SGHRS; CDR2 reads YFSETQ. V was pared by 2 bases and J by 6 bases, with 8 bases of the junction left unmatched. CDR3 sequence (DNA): TGCGCCAGCAGCTTACCTAGCGGGAGCGGGGTCGAGCAGTACTTC. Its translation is CASSLPSGSGVEQYF.

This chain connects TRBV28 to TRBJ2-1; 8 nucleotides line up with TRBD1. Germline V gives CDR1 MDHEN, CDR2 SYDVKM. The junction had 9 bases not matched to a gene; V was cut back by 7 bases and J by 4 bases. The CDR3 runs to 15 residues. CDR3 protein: CASTQSGQGYNEQFF. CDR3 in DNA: TGTGCCAGCACCCAATCCGGACAGGGTTACAATGAGCAGTTCTTC.

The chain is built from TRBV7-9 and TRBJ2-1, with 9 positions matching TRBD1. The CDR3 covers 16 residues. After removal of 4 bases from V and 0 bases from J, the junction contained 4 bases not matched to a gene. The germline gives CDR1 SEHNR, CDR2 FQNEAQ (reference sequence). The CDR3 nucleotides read TGTGCCAGCAGCTCTTGGGACAGGGCCTCCTACAATGAGCAGTTCTTC. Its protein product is CASSSWDRASYNEQFF.

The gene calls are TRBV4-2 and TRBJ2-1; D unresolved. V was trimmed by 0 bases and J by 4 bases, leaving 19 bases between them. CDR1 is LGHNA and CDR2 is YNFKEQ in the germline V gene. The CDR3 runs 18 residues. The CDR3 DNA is TGTGCCAGCAGCCAAGACTTAATCGGTAGCCATCCGTACAATGAGCAGTTCTTC. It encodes CASSQDLIGSHPYNEQFF.

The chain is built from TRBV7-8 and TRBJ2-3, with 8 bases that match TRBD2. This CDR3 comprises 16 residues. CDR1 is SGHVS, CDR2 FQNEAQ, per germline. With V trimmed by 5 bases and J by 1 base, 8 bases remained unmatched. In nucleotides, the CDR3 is TGTGCCAGCAGCCCTCCCGGGACTAGGGGCACAGATACGCAGTATTTT. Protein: CASSPPGTRGTDTQYF.

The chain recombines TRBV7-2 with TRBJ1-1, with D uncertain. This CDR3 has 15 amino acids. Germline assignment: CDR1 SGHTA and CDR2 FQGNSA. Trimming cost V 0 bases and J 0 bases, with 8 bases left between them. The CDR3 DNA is TGTGCCAGCAGCTTAGCCCCAGGCGTGAACACTGAAGCTTTCTTT. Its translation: CASSLAPGVNTEAFF.